The rows below give T cell receptor beta chains drawn from one sample of a study of blood T cells in healthy people across ages. TCRdb itself ran the 5' RACE reads through MiXCR, one entry per CDR3 protein. The table has some 1,500,000 distinct CDR3 sequences, less than 45% seen once. Sequencing used blood. These receptors were taken from a woman aged 18-30 years in good health. Both conserved end residues are part of each CDR3. A D gene is named only where the DNA matches it firmly. Where a row states a size, it is once, few, many or the class of an expanded clone; other rows omit it.

cdr3_aa cdr3_nt d_call clone_size j_call v_call
CASSFRTGLYNEQFF TGTGCCAGCAGCTTTAGGACAGGGCTCTACAATGAGCAGTTCTTC TRBD1 . TRBJ2-1 TRBV7-2
CTSSFRGVMNTEAFF TGTACCAGCAGTTTTCGGGGCGTGATGAACACTGAAGCTTTCTTT . . TRBJ1-1 TRBV12-3/TRBV12-4
CASSGGVEQYF TGTGCCAGCAGTGGGGGGGTCGAGCAGTACTTC . . TRBJ2-7 TRBV6-1
CSASPRDRVQYF TGCAGTGCTAGTCCCCGGGACAGGGTCCAGTACTTC TRBD1 . TRBJ2-5 TRBV20-1
CASSSFLGSVEQFF TGTGCCAGCAGCTCCTTCCTAGGATCCGTTGAGCAGTTCTTC . . TRBJ2-1 TRBV7-2
CASSGGSSGTQYF TGTGCCAGCAGCGGAGGATCTAGCGGTACGCAGTATTTT TRBD2 once TRBJ2-3 TRBV9
CSVGTSGGHEQYF TGCAGCGTTGGGACTAGCGGGGGCCACGAGCAGTACTTC TRBD2 many TRBJ2-7 TRBV29-1
CASSLGGDSDEQFF TGTGCCAGCAGCTTAGGGGGGGATTCCGATGAGCAGTTCTTC . . TRBJ2-1 TRBV7-2
CASSFRQGVSNYGYTF TGTGCCAGCAGCTTTCGACAGGGGGTTAGTAACTATGGCTACACCTTC TRBD1 . TRBJ1-2 TRBV7-9
CSVERPPGGQYF TGCAGCGTTGAAAGACCACCGGGGGGGCAGTACTTC TRBD2 . TRBJ2-5 TRBV29-1
CACSFIAGATYNEQFF TGTGCCTGCAGTTTTATAGCGGGAGCCACCTACAATGAGCAGTTCTTC TRBD2 . TRBJ2-1 TRBV6-5
CAIKRDGGISPLHF TGTGCCATCAAAAGGGACGGGGGCATCTCACCCCTCCACTTT . few TRBJ1-6 TRBV10-3
CAISGADNSYNEQYF TGTGCCATCAGTGGAGCGGATAACTCCTACAATGAGCAGTACTTC . . TRBJ2-7 TRBV10-3
CATSEGVTSTYTQYF TGTGCCACCAGCGAGGGAGTAACTAGCACATATACGCAGTATTTT . . TRBJ2-3 TRBV24-1
CASSLDKVQPQHF TGTGCCAGCAGTTTAGATAAGGTTCAGCCCCAGCATTTT . many TRBJ1-5 TRBV12-3/TRBV12-4
CASSLAGTSRYNEQFF TGTGCCAGCAGCTTAGCGGGGACTAGCCGATACAATGAGCAGTTCTTC TRBD2 . TRBJ2-1 TRBV7-8
CASSLSGLAPGGDTQYF TGCGCCAGCAGCTTGAGTGGACTAGCACCGGGGGGAGATACGCAGTATTTT TRBD2 . TRBJ2-3 TRBV5-1
CASSKGTSGNEQFF TGTGCCAGCAGCAAAGGGACTAGCGGTAATGAGCAGTTCTTC TRBD2 . TRBJ2-1 TRBV7-9
CSARDRLAAGELFF TGCAGTGCTAGAGATCGGCTAGCAGCCGGGGAGCTGTTTTTT . . TRBJ2-2 TRBV20-1
CASSLVLKNTEAFF TGTGCCAGCAGTTTAGTGCTGAAGAACACTGAAGCTTTCTTT . few TRBJ1-1 TRBV12-3/TRBV12-4
CASSKGVCRADYGYTF TGTGCCAGCAGCAAAGGGGTGTGCAGGGCTGACTATGGCTACACCTTC . few TRBJ1-2 TRBV21-1
CATSKGPNAQQYF TGTGCCACCAGCAAGGGGCCAAATGCCCAGCAGTACTTC . . TRBJ2-7 TRBV15